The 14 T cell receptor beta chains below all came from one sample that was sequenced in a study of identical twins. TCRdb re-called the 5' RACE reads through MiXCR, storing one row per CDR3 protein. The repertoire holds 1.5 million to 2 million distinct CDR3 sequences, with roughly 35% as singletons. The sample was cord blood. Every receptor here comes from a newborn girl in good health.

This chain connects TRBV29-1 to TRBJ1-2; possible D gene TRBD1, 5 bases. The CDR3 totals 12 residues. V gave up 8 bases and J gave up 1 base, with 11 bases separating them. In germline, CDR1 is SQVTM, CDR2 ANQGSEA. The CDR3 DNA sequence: TGCAGCATCGACGGGGGTAACTATGGCTACACCTTC. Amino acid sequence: CSIDGGNYGYTF.

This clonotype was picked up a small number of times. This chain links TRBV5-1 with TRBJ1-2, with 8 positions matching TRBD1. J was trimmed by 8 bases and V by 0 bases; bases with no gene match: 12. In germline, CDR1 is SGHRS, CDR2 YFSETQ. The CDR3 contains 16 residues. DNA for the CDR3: TGCGCCAGCAGCTTGGGAACGACAGGGGACGTTGGGGGCTACACCTTC. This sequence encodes CASSLGTTGDVGGYTF.

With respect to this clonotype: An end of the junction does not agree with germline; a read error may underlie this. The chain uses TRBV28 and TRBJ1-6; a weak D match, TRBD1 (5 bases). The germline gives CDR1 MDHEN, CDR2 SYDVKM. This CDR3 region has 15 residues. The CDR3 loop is CVSSWGTRLNSPLHF. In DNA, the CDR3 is TGTGTCAGCAGCTGGGGGACCCGACTAAATTCACCCCTCCACTTT.

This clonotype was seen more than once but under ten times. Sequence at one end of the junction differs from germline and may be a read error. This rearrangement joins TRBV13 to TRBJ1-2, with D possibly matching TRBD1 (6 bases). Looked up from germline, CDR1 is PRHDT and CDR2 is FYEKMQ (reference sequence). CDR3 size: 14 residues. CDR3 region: CASSLGRGRDGYTF. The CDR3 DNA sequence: TGCGCCAGCAGCTTGGGCAGGGGAAGGGATGGCTACACCTTC.

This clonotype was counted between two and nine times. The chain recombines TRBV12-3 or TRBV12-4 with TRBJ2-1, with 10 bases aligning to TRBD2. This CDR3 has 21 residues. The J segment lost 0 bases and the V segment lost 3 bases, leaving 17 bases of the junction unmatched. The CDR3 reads CASSFRVRRLAGPSSYNEQFF. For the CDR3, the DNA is TGTGCCAGCAGTTTTCGGGTTCGGAGACTAGCGGGCCCCAGCTCCTACAATGAGCAGTTCTTC.

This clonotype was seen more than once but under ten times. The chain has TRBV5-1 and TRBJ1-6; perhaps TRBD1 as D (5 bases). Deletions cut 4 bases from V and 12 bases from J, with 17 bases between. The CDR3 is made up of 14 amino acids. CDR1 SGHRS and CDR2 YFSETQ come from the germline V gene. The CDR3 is CASSGRALGEPLHF. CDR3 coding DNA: TGCGCCAGCAGCGGGAGAGCCTTAGGGGAACCCCTCCACTTT.

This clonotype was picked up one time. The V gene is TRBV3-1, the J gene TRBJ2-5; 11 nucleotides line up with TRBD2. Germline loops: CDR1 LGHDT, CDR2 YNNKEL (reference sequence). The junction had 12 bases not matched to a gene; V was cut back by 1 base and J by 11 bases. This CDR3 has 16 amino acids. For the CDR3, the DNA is TGTGCCAGCAGCCAAGTAGCGGGAGGGATACACAATGGGCAGTACTTC. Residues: CASSQVAGGIHNGQYF.

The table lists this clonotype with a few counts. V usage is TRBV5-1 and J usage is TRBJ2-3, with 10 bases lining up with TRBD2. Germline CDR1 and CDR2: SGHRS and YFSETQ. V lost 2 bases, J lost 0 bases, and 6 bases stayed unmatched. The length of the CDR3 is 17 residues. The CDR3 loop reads CASSFPLAGASTDTQYF. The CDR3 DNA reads TGCGCCAGCAGCTTCCCCCTAGCGGGAGCTAGCACAGATACGCAGTATTTT.

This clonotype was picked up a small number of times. The CDR3 bases are TGCAGTGCTTCCGACAGGACTAACTATGGCTACACCTTC. Residues: CSASDRTNYGYTF. J is TRBJ1-2 and V is TRBV20-1; D perhaps matches TRBD1 (6 bases). Trimming removed 5 bases at V and 0 bases at J, with 10 bases between. Germline V gene data show CDR1 as DFQATT and CDR2 as SNEGSKA (reference sequence). The CDR3 is 13 residues long.

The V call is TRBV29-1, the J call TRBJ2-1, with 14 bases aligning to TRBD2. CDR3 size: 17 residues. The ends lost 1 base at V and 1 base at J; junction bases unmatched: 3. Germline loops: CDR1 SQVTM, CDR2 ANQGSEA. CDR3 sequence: CSVEGLAGGTSYNEQFF. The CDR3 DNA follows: TGCAGCGTTGAAGGACTAGCGGGAGGGACGTCCTACAATGAGCAGTTCTTC.

The CDR3 loop is CSARDRYRGSHYEQYF. The CDR3 DNA sequence: TGCAGTGCTAGAGACCGGTACAGGGGGTCACACTACGAGCAGTACTTC. J is TRBJ2-5 and V is TRBV20-1, with TRBD1 identical over 8 bases. The end of the DNA fits TRBJ2-7 better, so the J call may be wrong. CDR3 length equals 16 residues. The germline gives CDR1 DFQATT, CDR2 SNEGSKA (reference sequence).

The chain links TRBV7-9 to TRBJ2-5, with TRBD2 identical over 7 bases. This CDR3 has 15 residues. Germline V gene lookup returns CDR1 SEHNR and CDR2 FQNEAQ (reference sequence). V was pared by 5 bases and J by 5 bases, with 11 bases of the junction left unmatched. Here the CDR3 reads CASSLNLAELETQYF. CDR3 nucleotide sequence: TGTGCCAGCAGCCTCAATCTAGCGGAGTTGGAGACCCAGTACTTC.

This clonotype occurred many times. This CDR3 reads CASSLVQYNEQFF. The DNA for the CDR3 is TGTGCCAGCAGCTTAGTACAGTACAATGAGCAGTTCTTC. V usage is TRBV7-2 and J usage is TRBJ2-1, with no clear D. The CDR3 runs 13 residues. V lost 1 base and J 4 bases, leaving 5 bases between the germline ends. Germline CDR1 is SGHTA and CDR2 is FQGNSA.

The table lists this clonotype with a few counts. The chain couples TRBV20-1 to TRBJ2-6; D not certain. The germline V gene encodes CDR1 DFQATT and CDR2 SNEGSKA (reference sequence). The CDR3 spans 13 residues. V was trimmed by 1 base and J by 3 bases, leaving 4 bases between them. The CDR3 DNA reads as TGCAGTGCTAGAGGGGATGGGGCCAACGTCCTGACTTTC. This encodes CSARGDGANVLTF.